The 32 T cell receptor beta chains presented below share a single source sample, sequenced in a study of molecular identifiers for immune sequencing clone quantification. One entry per CDR3 protein results from TCRdb running MiXCR on the PCR reads. The sample lists approximately 550,000 distinct CDR3 sequences, about a fifth occurring once. The source material was naive CD8+ T cells from blood, with Jurkat cell RNA spiked in. Subset given: FACS-sorted CD8+CD4-CCR7+CD45RA+ naive T cells. The receptors derive from a human donor in good health. Some libraries in this study had Jurkat cell RNA spiked in.

This clonotype was detected ten times or more. J is TRBJ2-5 and V is TRBV5-1, with D possibly being TRBD1 (6 bases). The V gene lost 3 bases and the J gene lost 2 bases, with 11 bases spanning the gap. The CDR3 extends over 14 amino acids. The germline gives CDR1 SGHRS, CDR2 YFSETQ. CDR3 residues: CASSSGQIQETQYF. CDR3 in DNA: TGCGCCAGCAGCTCCGGACAGATTCAAGAGACCCAGTACTTC. The whole variable domain, filled in from reference TRBV5-1 and TRBJ2-5, reads KAGVTQTPRYLIKTRGQQVTLSCSPISGHRSVSWYQQTPGQGLQFLFEYFSETQRNKGNFPGRFSGRQFSNSRSEMNVSTLELGDSALYLCASSSGQIQETQYFGPGTRLLVL.

This clonotype was recorded at least ten times. The J gene is TRBJ2-2, the V gene TRBV30; D gene uncertain. There are 13 residues in the CDR3. The V gene's germline CDR1 is GTSNPN and CDR2 SVGIG (reference sequence). The V end lost 0 bases, the J end lost 1 base, and 3 bases lay between the germline ends. The CDR3 DNA is TGTGCCTGGAGTGTCCTGAACACCGGGGAGCTGTTTTTT. Translation gives CAWSVLNTGELFF.

This chain connects TRBV4-1 to TRBJ1-5; D gene uncertain. Trimming took off 1 base at V and 7 bases at J, with 17 bases between the two ends. Germline CDR1 and CDR2: MGHRA and YSYEKL. The CDR3 has 16 amino acids. CDR3 loop: CASSQAGTVAGQPQHF. The DNA for the CDR3 is TGCGCCAGCAGCCAAGCGGGCACAGTAGCGGGGCAGCCCCAGCATTTT.

This clonotype was found many times. The chain combines TRBV12-3 or TRBV12-4 with TRBJ2-7; D is possibly TRBD1 (6 bases). The CDR3 has 15 residues. Trimming shortened V by 2 bases and J by 2 bases, and 13 bases separated the two germline ends. The CDR3 DNA reads as TGTGCCAGCAGTTTACGGGACATTACGGCCTACGAGCAGTACTTC. Translating it yields CASSLRDITAYEQYF.

In its sample, this clonotype was seen a few times. The rearrangement joins TRBV28 to TRBJ1-5; TRBD1 is a possible D gene (5 bases). Germline assignment: CDR1 MDHEN and CDR2 SYDVKM. Trimming stripped 4 bases from V and 0 bases from J, with 19 bases between. This CDR3 contains 18 residues. In DNA, the CDR3 is TGTGCCAGCAGTTCCCACCGGGGCAGAGCTTATAGCAATCAGCCCCAGCATTTT. This codes for CASSSHRGRAYSNQPQHF.

This clonotype was observed a handful of times. The CDR3 spells CASSRDSTPTNEKLFF. CDR3 in DNA: TGCGCCAGCAGCAGGGACAGTACCCCAACTAATGAAAAACTGTTTTTT. The J gene is TRBJ1-4, the V gene TRBV5-1, with TRBD1 matching over 7 bases. The CDR3 covers 16 residues. In germline, CDR1 is SGHRS, CDR2 YFSETQ. With V trimmed by 4 bases and J by 0 bases, 6 bases remained unmatched. The whole variable domain, remainder taken from reference TRBV5-1 and TRBJ1-4, is KAGVTQTPRYLIKTRGQQVTLSCSPISGHRSVSWYQQTPGQGLQFLFEYFSETQRNKGNFPGRFSGRQFSNSRSEMNVSTLELGDSALYLCASSRDSTPTNEKLFFGSGTQLSVL.

This clonotype was seen a handful of times. This chain joins TRBV18 and TRBJ1-5, with 7 nucleotides matching TRBD1. Per germline, CDR1 KGHSH and CDR2 LQKENI. CDR3 length equals 15 residues. V was clipped by 2 bases and J by 3 bases; unmatched bases: 4. As DNA, the CDR3 is TGTGCCAGCTCACCAGGGACAGCCTACAATCAGCCCCAGCATTTT. Amino acids: CASSPGTAYNQPQHF.

The table lists this clonotype with many counts. The V call is TRBV27, the J call TRBJ1-5; D uncertain. Trimming shortened V by 0 bases and J by 3 bases, and 3 bases separated the two germline ends. Germline-derived CDR1 and CDR2 are MNHEY and SMNVEV (reference sequence). The CDR3 is made up of 13 amino acids. The CDR3 coding sequence is TGTGCCAGCAGTTTATCCCACAATCAGCCCCAGCATTTT. This codes for CASSLSHNQPQHF.

This clonotype has ten or more counts. V usage is TRBV12-3 or TRBV12-4 and J usage is TRBJ1-3, with D unresolved. Trimming removed 2 bases at V and 0 bases at J, with 8 bases between. The CDR3 is 15 residues long. This CDR3 is CASSLFAGSGNTIYF. For the CDR3, the DNA is TGTGCCAGCAGTTTATTCGCAGGCTCTGGAAACACCATATATTTT.

V usage is TRBV10-2 and J usage is TRBJ2-3, with 8 nucleotides matching TRBD2. Germline CDR1 is WSHSY and CDR2 is SAAADI. The V and J ends lost 7 bases and 2 bases, in that order; junction bases with no gene match: 5. CDR3 length: 14 amino acids. CDR3 loop: CASTRGGTTDTQYF. DNA of the CDR3: TGCGCCAGCACCCGCGGGGGGACCACAGATACGCAGTATTTT.

The sample holds a few counts of this clonotype. The V and J genes are TRBV5-6 and TRBJ2-7, with TRBD1 matching over 8 bases. J was trimmed by 4 bases and V by 0 bases; bases with no gene match: 9. The CDR3 consists of 16 residues. The germline V gene encodes CDR1 SGHDT and CDR2 YYEEEE. The CDR3 DNA reads as TGTGCCAGCAGCTTGGCAGCAGGGGGCGGCAAGTACGAGCAGTACTTC. It yields the protein CASSLAAGGGKYEQYF.

The chain couples TRBV19 to TRBJ1-1, with D possibly matching TRBD1 (6 bases). Per the germline V gene, CDR1 is LNHDA and CDR2 is SQIVND (reference sequence). Trimming took off 5 bases at V and 4 bases at J, with 14 bases between the two ends. The CDR3 is made up of 14 amino acids. The CDR3 bases are TGTGCCAGTAGTGGCGGGGGCGGAATCACTGAAGCTTTCTTT. Encoded protein: CASSGGGGITEAFF. Supplemented by reference TRBV19 and TRBJ1-1, the full variable domain reads DGGITQSPKYLFRKEGQNVTLSCEQNLNHDAMYWYRQDPGQGLRLIYYSQIVNDFQKGDIAEGYSVSREKKESFPLTVTSAQKNPTAFYLCASSGGGGITEAFFGQGTRLTVV.

The rearrangement uses TRBV30 and TRBJ1-2; D call uncertain. The V end lost 1 base, the J end lost 0 bases, and 9 bases lay between the germline ends. Germline CDR1 is GTSNPN and CDR2 is SVGIG (reference sequence). There are 14 residues in the CDR3. In DNA form, the CDR3 reads TGTGCCTGGAGTGACGGAGCAACTAACTATGGCTACACCTTC. Translation: CAWSDGATNYGYTF. Supplemented by reference TRBV30 and TRBJ1-2, the full variable domain reads SQTIHQWPATLVQPVGSPLSLECTVEGTSNPNLYWYRQAAGRGLQLLFYSVGIGQISSEVPQNLSASRPQDRQFILSSKKLLLSDSGFYLCAWSDGATNYGYTFGSGTRLTVV.

In the case of this clonotype: At one boundary the junction diverges from the germline segment, which might be a read error. The chain links TRBV19 to TRBJ2-7, with D possibly TRBD2 on 6 matching bases. Germline CDR1 LNHDA, CDR2 SQIVND (reference sequence). This CDR3 spans 13 amino acids. As DNA, the CDR3 is TGTGCCAGTAGTATAGGGTACGGGAGCGAGCAGCACTTC. Amino acids: CASSIGYGSEQHF.

The chain has TRBV4-1 and TRBJ2-7; 7 bases are shared with TRBD1. The trim removed 1 base at V and 5 bases at J, leaving 8 bases unmatched. The CDR3 is made up of 15 amino acids. Germline V gene lookup returns CDR1 MGHRA and CDR2 YSYEKL. CDR3 nucleotide sequence: TGCGCCAGCAGCCAAGGGACGGGGACAGATAACGAGCAGTACTTC. Its protein product is CASSQGTGTDNEQYF.

In the case of this clonotype: The junction departs from germline at one end; a sequencing error may be responsible. This chain connects TRBV14 to TRBJ2-4; possible D gene TRBD2, 6 bases. Germline-derived CDR1 and CDR2 are SGHDN and FVKESK. This CDR3 has 18 residues. CDR3 nucleotides: TGTGCCAGCAGTCAAGAATTCCCCGGGACTCAACCTATTTACATTCAGTACTTC. It is translated as CASSQEFPGTQPIYIQYF.

This clonotype was picked up many times. J is TRBJ2-3 and V is TRBV12-3 or TRBV12-4; the match to TRBD2 covers 13 bases. The CDR3 consists of 20 residues. V lost 3 bases and J lost 4; bases outside the gene matches: 16. The CDR3 here is CASSFFTSGGAPSGADTQYF. The CDR3 DNA reads TGTGCCAGCAGTTTTTTCACTAGCGGGGGGGCCCCTTCAGGGGCAGATACGCAGTATTTT.

The chain links TRBV11-2 to TRBJ2-3, with D possibly TRBD1 on 6 matching bases. The CDR3 is 13 residues long. Trimming cost V 5 bases and J 4 bases, with 10 bases left between them. Looked up from germline, CDR1 is SGHAT and CDR2 is FQNNGV. CDR3: CASSGDTSDTQYF. CDR3 coding DNA: TGTGCCAGCAGCGGGGACACTTCAGATACGCAGTATTTT.

Turning to this clonotype: A read error is possible here, since a much larger clone lies one base away. The CDR3 sequence is CASSSGAGLDGELFF. The CDR3 DNA reads TGTGCCAGCAGCTCCGGGGCAGGGTTGGACGGGGAGCTGTTTTTT. The V and J genes are TRBV13 and TRBJ2-2; D could derive from TRBD1 or TRBD2 (5 bases each). CDR1 is PRHDT, CDR2 FYEKMQ, per germline (reference sequence). The CDR3 extends over 15 amino acids. V lost 4 bases and J lost 7, with 16 bases in between.

The chain couples TRBV5-6 to TRBJ1-4; a possible D gene is TRBD1 (6 bases). The V end lost 4 bases, the J end lost 8 bases, and 15 bases lay between the germline ends. CDR1 is SGHDT, CDR2 YYEEEE, per germline. The CDR3 length is 14 residues. The CDR3 DNA reads as TGTGCCAGCAGCCAGACAGGTTTCGGCGAAAAACTGTTTTTT. It is translated as CASSQTGFGEKLFF.

Remarks on this clonotype: This sequence may be a read error, since a much larger clone differs from it by one base. The V and J genes are TRBV28 and TRBJ2-3; no firm D call. This CDR3 comprises 13 residues. V was shortened by 5 bases and J by 7 bases, with 13 bases between the two germline ends. Per germline, CDR1 MDHEN and CDR2 SYDVKM. CDR3 nucleotide sequence: TGTGCCAGCAGTCCCACGAGTGGCTATACGCAGTATTTT. Amino acid sequence: CASSPTSGYTQYF. Based on the CDR3 plus reference TRBV28 and TRBJ2-3, the full variable domain is DVKVTQSSRYLVKRTGEKVFLECVQDMDHENMFWYRQDPGLGLRLIYFSYDVKMKEKGDIPEGYSVSREKKERFSLILESASTNQTSMYLCASSPTSGYTQYFGPGTRLTVL.

This clonotype was found a few times. The rearrangement uses TRBV15 and TRBJ1-6, with unresolved D. The CDR3 runs 17 residues. V dropped 0 bases and J dropped 0 bases, with 9 bases sitting between them. Germline V gene sequence: CDR1 LNHNV, CDR2 YYDKDF (reference sequence). Here the CDR3 reads CATSRERRSSYNSPLHF. The CDR3 nucleotides read TGTGCCACCAGCAGAGAACGGCGGAGCTCCTATAATTCACCCCTCCACTTT. The whole variable domain, filled in from reference TRBV15 and TRBJ1-6, reads DAMVIQNPRYQVTQFGKPVTLSCSQTLNHNVMYWYQQKSSQAPKLLFHYYDKDFNNEADTPDNFQSRRPNTSFCFLDIRSPGLGDTAMYLCATSRERRSSYNSPLHFGNGTRLTVT.

About this clonotype itself: A much larger clone lies one base from this, so it may be a read error. The J gene is TRBJ2-6, the V gene TRBV6-6; TRBD1 agrees at 7 bases. The CDR3 consists of 19 residues. The junction had 8 bases not matched to a gene; V was cut back by 0 bases and J by 0 bases. Germline-derived CDR1 and CDR2 are MNHNY and SVGAGI (reference sequence). The CDR3 DNA reads TGTGCCAGCAGTTACTCTCCGGCAGGGGGTCACTCTGGGGCCAACGTCCTGACTTTC. Amino acids: CASSYSPAGGHSGANVLTF.

V and J are TRBV7-6 and TRBJ2-1; 9 bases are shared with TRBD2. This CDR3 has 12 residues. V dropped 2 bases and J dropped 16; count of bases not matched to a gene: 6. Germline V gene lookup returns CDR1 SGHVS and CDR2 FNYEAQ. The CDR3 DNA follows: TGTGCCAGCAGCTTATCTAGCGGGGTGGTTTTCTTC. As protein: CASSLSSGVVFF.

For this clonotype: The junction shows a germline mismatch at one end, possibly a read error. The chain employs TRBV11-2 and TRBJ2-7; 11 nucleotides line up with TRBD2. The CDR3 totals 15 residues. Germline V CDR1 and CDR2: SGHAT, FQNNGV. CDR3 protein: CAGSPGLAASYEQYF. CDR3 nucleotides: TGTGCCGGCAGCCCGGGACTAGCGGCCTCCTACGAGCAGTACTTC.

Turning to this clonotype: It may be a read error: a sequence one base away is much more abundant. CDR3 in amino acids: CATSDSNPYSEQFF. CDR3 nucleotide sequence: TGTGCCACCAGTGATTCGAACCCATACAGTGAGCAGTTCTTC. This sequence joins TRBV24-1 and TRBJ2-1; D remains unclear. The CDR3 runs to 14 residues. CDR1 is KGHDR and CDR2 is SFDVKD in the germline V gene.

On this clonotype: A clone one base away is much larger, so this may be a read error. The chain uses TRBV7-9 and TRBJ2-3, with 7 bases fitting TRBD2. CDR1 and CDR2 (germline): SEHNR, FQNEAQ (reference sequence). The junction had 14 bases not matched to a gene; V was cut back by 5 bases and J by 0 bases. The CDR3 covers 18 residues. The CDR3 DNA follows: TGTGCCAGCAGCGCCCCCGTTTCCAGCGGGGCTAGCACAGATACGCAGTATTTT. Protein: CASSAPVSSGASTDTQYF. The variable domain in full, with the rest retrieved from reference TRBV7-9 and TRBJ2-3, is DTGVSQNPRHKITKRGQNVTFRCDPISEHNRLYWYRQTLGQGPEFLTYFQNEAQLEKSRLLSDRFSAERPKGSFSTLEIQRTEQGDSAMYLCASSAPVSSGASTDTQYFGPGTRLTVL.

This clonotype came up a few times. V usage is TRBV3-2 and J usage is TRBJ1-5. TRBV3-2 is designated a pseudogene. This CDR3 spans 16 amino acids. The CDR3 nucleotides read TGTGCCAGCAGCCAAGACCGTCCAAGGAGCAATCAGCCCCAGCATTTT. Residues: CASSQDRPRSNQPQHF.

About this clonotype itself: A read error may be the cause here, since a much bigger clone is one base away. This sequence joins TRBV4-1 and TRBJ1-4, with TRBD1 matching over 8 bases. Germline V gene lookup returns CDR1 MGHRA and CDR2 YSYEKL. The CDR3 is 15 amino acids. As DNA, the CDR3 is TGCGCCAGCAGCCAAGTAACAGGGGGGACAGAAAAACTGGTTTTT. Protein sequence: CASSQVTGGTEKLVF.

On this clonotype itself: The junction departs from the called germline gene at one end, perhaps through a read error. The chain carries TRBV5-3 and TRBJ2-2, with 10 bases that match TRBD2. TRBV5-3 falls under the ORF class, with uncertain function. The CDR3 extends over 15 amino acids. In DNA form, the CDR3 reads TGTGCCAGCAGCTCGGGACTAGCGAGCACCGGGGAGCTGTTTTTT. This gives the protein CASSSGLASTGELFF.

With respect to this clonotype: Being one base from a much bigger clone, this may be a read error. The V call is TRBV2, the J call TRBJ1-5; D might be TRBD1 (5 bases). Germline V gene sequence: CDR1 SNHLY, CDR2 FYNNEI. The CDR3 has 14 amino acids. Trimming removed 4 bases from V and 4 bases from J, with 11 bases in between. CDR3 DNA sequence: TGTGCCAGCAGTGGAGCGGGGGGAAATCAGCCCCAGCATTTT. It encodes CASSGAGGNQPQHF.

The chain uses TRBV29-1 and TRBJ2-1, with 8 bases identical to TRBD1. This CDR3 has 14 residues. In germline, CDR1 is SQVTM, CDR2 ANQGSEA. After removal of 4 bases from V and 2 bases from J, the junction contained 4 bases not matched to a gene. CDR3 DNA sequence: TGCAGCGTTGCGGACAGGGACACCTACAATGAGCAGTTCTTC. It encodes CSVADRDTYNEQFF.